One sample yielded the 24 T cell receptor beta chains listed below, sequenced in a study of cytomegalovirus exposure and HLA in healthy donors. Use of 60 Vbeta and 13 Jbeta primers characterized the PCR. Sequencing was performed with immunoSEQ multiplex PCR; in TCRdb, only in-frame clones are kept and a portion is missing. Of some 140,000 clones detected, 73% appear once; the ten largest clones hold 1% to 1.5%. Material for sequencing was PBMCs. All receptors derive from a middle-aged woman in good health and CMV-seronegative.

This clone was seen only a few times. V gene TRBV6-5 combines with J gene TRBJ1-2; maybe TRBD1 (6 bases). The CDR3 is 15 residues long. Trimming pared 6 bases from V and 0 bases from J, leaving 14 bases between. CDR1 is MNHEY and CDR2 is SVGAGI in the germline V gene. The DNA of the CDR3 is TGTGCCAGCAGCCGACGGACAGTTACTAACTATGGCTACACCTTC. Residues: CASSRRTVTNYGYTF.

The V call is TRBV5-1, the J call TRBJ1-1; 8 nucleotides agree with TRBD1. The CDR3 loop spans 12 amino acids. Germline V gene sequence: CDR1 SGHRS, CDR2 YFSETQ. With 4 bases clipped from V and 8 bases from J, the junction kept 4 bases outside the gene matches. The CDR3, as DNA: TGCGCCAGCAGCCCTGGACAGGGCGAAGCTTTCTTT. Residues: CASSPGQGEAFF.

This clone came up once. The chain employs TRBV28 and TRBJ2-3; 14 bases are shared with TRBD2. Germline lookup yields CDR1 MDHEN and CDR2 SYDVKM. The CDR3 length is 18 residues. With V trimmed by 5 bases and J by 5 bases, 12 bases remained unmatched. In DNA form, the CDR3 reads TGTGCCAGCAGTGACGGGACTAGCGGGGGATTGTGGGAAGATACGCAGTATTTT. As protein: CASSDGTSGGLWEDTQYF. Supplemented by reference TRBV28 and TRBJ2-3, the full variable domain reads DVKVTQSSRYLVKRTGEKVFLECVQDMDHENMFWYRQDPGLGLRLIYFSYDVKMKEKGDIPEGYSVSREKKERFSLILESASTNQTSMYLCASSDGTSGGLWEDTQYFGPGTRLTVL.

This clone was seen a handful of times. The chain combines TRBV1 with TRBJ1-5; the tabulated D call, TRBD1, remains unverified against the DNA. TRBV1 is a pseudogene segment. The CDR3 consists of 19 residues. The CDR3 loop reads CTSSQLQAFLPLSNQPQHF. CDR3 coding DNA: TGCACCAGCAGCCAGCTACAGGCGTTCCTCCCTTTAAGCAATCAGCCCCAGCATTTT.

CDR3 loop: CASSLAYRDTEAFF. The CDR3 bases are TGTGCCAGCAGCTTAGCCTACAGAGACACTGAAGCTTTCTTT. The J gene is TRBJ1-1, the V gene TRBV7-8; D remains unclear. This CDR3 has 14 amino acids. The V end was cut by 0 bases, the J end by 3 bases, with 8 bases between. Per the germline V gene, CDR1 is SGHVS and CDR2 is FQNEAQ.

The J gene is TRBJ2-3, the V gene TRBV4-2; a possible D gene is TRBD1 (5 bases). Deletions cut 3 bases from V and 3 bases from J, with 7 bases between. The CDR3 covers 13 residues. Looked up from germline, CDR1 is LGHNA and CDR2 is YNFKEQ. As DNA, the CDR3 is TGTGCCAGCAGCCATGCAGGGACAGATACGCAGTATTTT. Its protein is CASSHAGTDTQYF.

This chain links TRBV12-5 with TRBJ1-5; 9 nucleotides agree with TRBD1. V lost 5 bases, J lost 0 bases, and 11 bases stayed unmatched. The CDR3 has 18 residues. Germline lookup yields CDR1 LGHNT and CDR2 FRNRAP. The CDR3 DNA follows: TGTGCTAGTGGTACGGGACAGGGAGTGCGGGATAGCAATCAGCCCCAGCATTTT. Protein product: CASGTGQGVRDSNQPQHF.

The rearrangement joins TRBV29-1 to TRBJ1-1; perhaps TRBD1 as D (5 bases). Germline CDR1 is SQVTM and CDR2 is ANQGSEA. The CDR3 spans 14 residues. Trimming shortened V by 2 bases and J by 5 bases, and 15 bases separated the two germline ends. The CDR3 DNA sequence: TGCAGCGTTGAATTAGGGGCCACCCCGACTGAAGCTTTCTTT. This encodes CSVELGATPTEAFF.

The chain links TRBV5-8 to TRBJ1-5, with D perhaps TRBD1 (5 bases). CDR3 size: 15 residues. Trimming stripped 2 bases from V and 2 bases from J, with 11 bases between. Germline lookup yields CDR1 SGHTS and CDR2 YDEGEE. Here the CDR3 DNA reads TGTGCCAGCAGCTTAGGGGAAAGTCGCAATCAGCCCCAGCATTTT. Its translation: CASSLGESRNQPQHF.

This clone was recorded a few times. The J gene is TRBJ1-2, the V gene TRBV2; D is possibly TRBD1 (6 bases). Trimming shortened V by 6 bases and J by 6 bases, and 23 bases separated the two germline ends. CDR1 is SNHLY and CDR2 is FYNNEI in the germline V gene. The CDR3 length is 16 residues. Written as DNA, the CDR3 is TGTGCCAGCAGGGGGGACATAGGTTGGCTTATTGATGGCTACACCTTC. This encodes CASRGDIGWLIDGYTF.

The chain carries TRBV5-8 and TRBJ2-1, with 7 positions matching TRBD2. The CDR3 is 15 amino acids. Germline V gene data show CDR1 as SGHTS and CDR2 as YDEGEE. Trimming at V came to 4 bases and at J to 8 bases, leaving 12 bases not matched to a gene. The CDR3 DNA follows: TGTGCCAGCAGCCGACCGGGACTATCTTTAGATGAGCAGTTCTTC. Translated: CASSRPGLSLDEQFF.

V and J are TRBV7-9 and TRBJ1-2; the match to TRBD1 covers 8 bases. V lost 5 bases and J lost 4; bases outside the gene matches: 9. Germline-derived CDR1 and CDR2 are SEHNR and FQNEAQ (reference sequence). This CDR3 is built from 15 residues. CDR3 coding DNA: TGTGCCAGCAGCGTGACAGGGGCCGAGGGCTATGGCTACACCTTC. Translation gives CASSVTGAEGYGYTF.

The V and J genes are TRBV15 and TRBJ2-6; D gene ambiguous. The V end was cut by 0 bases, the J end by 0 bases, with 6 bases between. From germline, CDR1 is LNHNV and CDR2 YYDKDF (reference sequence). The CDR3 has 16 residues. DNA for the CDR3: TGTGCCACCAGCAGAGATCTCCGCTCTGGGGCCAACGTCCTGACTTTC. Its translation: CATSRDLRSGANVLTF.

This chain uses TRBV5-5 with TRBJ1-6, with D maybe TRBD1 (6 bases). The CDR3 length is 16 residues. The V end was cut by 4 bases, the J end by 4 bases, with 15 bases between. CDR1 SGHKS and CDR2 YYEKEE come from the germline V gene (reference sequence). The CDR3 region is CASSLRQVVYNSPLHF. CDR3 in DNA: TGTGCCAGCAGCCTGAGACAGGTCGTGTATAATTCACCCCTCCACTTT.

This clone has only a few counts. J is TRBJ1-1 and V is TRBV4-1; D gene unclear. V was pared by 3 bases and J by 1 base, with 15 bases between. Germline V CDR1 and CDR2: MGHRA, YSYEKL. CDR3 length: 16 amino acids. CDR3 region: CASSHPKEEGNTEAFF. CDR3 coding DNA: TGCGCCAGCAGCCACCCCAAGGAGGAGGGGAACACTGAAGCTTTCTTT.

The chain links TRBV28 to TRBJ1-5, with D possibly TRBD1 on 6 matching bases. Trimming pared 5 bases from V and 5 bases from J, leaving 16 bases between. The CDR3 covers 15 residues. The V gene's germline CDR1 is MDHEN and CDR2 SYDVKM. The CDR3 spells CASSTQGGVYQPQHF. DNA for the CDR3: TGTGCCAGCAGTACACAGGGAGGGGTCTATCAGCCCCAGCATTTT.

V usage is TRBV19 and J usage is TRBJ1-1, with 7 bases identical to TRBD1. Germline V lookup: CDR1 LNHDA, CDR2 SQIVND (reference sequence). V trimming: 6 bases; J trimming: 6 bases; junction bases outside the gene matches: 10. The CDR3 has 14 residues. The CDR3 sequence is CASRTDRESPEAFF. In nucleotides, the CDR3 is TGTGCCAGTAGAACCGACAGGGAGTCCCCTGAAGCTTTCTTT.

The chain uses TRBV6-1 and TRBJ1-1, with D tentatively TRBD1 (6 bases). Trimming cost V 4 bases and J 0 bases, with 15 bases left between them. The CDR3 covers 16 residues. The germline V gene has CDR1 MNHNS and CDR2 SASEGT. In DNA, the CDR3 is TGTGCCAGCAGTGCAGGACAGACCCTTATGAACACTGAAGCTTTCTTT. Protein sequence: CASSAGQTLMNTEAFF.

V and J are TRBV4-3 and TRBJ2-6; 7 nucleotides align to TRBD2. Germline V CDR1 and CDR2: LGHNA, YSLEER. CDR3 length equals 19 residues. V was clipped by 0 bases and J by 0 bases; unmatched bases: 8. The CDR3: CASSQEPGGRNSGANVLTF. The CDR3 DNA is TGCGCCAGCAGCCAAGAGCCGGGAGGCCGTAACTCTGGGGCCAACGTCCTGACTTTC.

V is TRBV7-9 and J is TRBJ2-1, with a weak D call TRBD2 (5 bases). The germline V gene encodes CDR1 SEHNR and CDR2 FQNEAQ (reference sequence). V was clipped by 0 bases and J by 7 bases, with 13 bases between them. The length of the CDR3 is 15 residues. The CDR3 is CASSLAGSGVNEQFF. CDR3 DNA: TGTGCCAGCAGCTTAGCAGGTTCCGGGGTGAATGAGCAGTTCTTC.

This rearrangement joins TRBV10-2 to TRBJ2-1; 8 bases match TRBD2. V shed 5 bases, J shed 6 bases, and the junction held 6 bases outside the gene matches. This CDR3 has 14 residues. Germline CDR1 and CDR2: WSHSY and SAAADI. The CDR3 sequence: CASSRGTSGNEQFF. CDR3 coding DNA: TGCGCCAGCAGTCGGGGCACTAGCGGCAATGAGCAGTTCTTC.

The V call is TRBV19, the J call TRBJ1-5, with 7 bases lining up with TRBD1. From germline, CDR1 is LNHDA and CDR2 SQIVND (reference sequence). The CDR3 is made up of 16 amino acids. Trimming took 6 bases from V and 5 from J; bases not matched to a gene: 13. DNA of the CDR3: TGTGCCAGTAGCCGATCCGGGACAGTAGGGGATCAGCCCCAGCATTTT. Amino acid sequence: CASSRSGTVGDQPQHF.

This chain connects TRBV4-2 to TRBJ1-2; 7 positions match TRBD1. The CDR3 is made up of 15 amino acids. V lost 0 bases, J lost 4 bases, and 5 bases stayed unmatched. CDR1 and CDR2 (germline): LGHNA, YNFKEQ. CDR3 sequence: CASSQDQGGTYGYTF. In nucleotides, the CDR3 is TGTGCCAGCAGCCAAGATCAGGGGGGAACCTATGGCTACACCTTC.

This clone was counted only a few times. The V gene is TRBV5-6, the J gene TRBJ1-2; the match to TRBD1 covers 12 bases. V gave up 3 bases and J gave up 2 bases; unmatched junction bases: 2. CDR3 length: 15 residues. The germline gives CDR1 SGHDT, CDR2 YYEEEE. CDR3 loop: CASSSGTGGNYGYTF. Here the CDR3 DNA reads TGTGCCAGCAGCTCCGGGACAGGGGGCAACTATGGCTACACCTTC.